The clone carrying this T cell receptor beta chain was detected once. As yet, its antigen is unknown. The data stem from a study of beta chain features in type 1 diabetes. Overall study findings and caveats: In every one of the four CD4+ subsets, TCRB CDR3s were moderately but significantly shorter in Type 1 diabetes patients.

V lost 7 bases to trimming and J lost 4 bases; unmatched junction nucleotides: 5. This CDR3 region has 14 residues. CDR1 and CDR2 from the germline V gene are LNHDA and SQIVND (reference sequence). The study reverse transcribed the entire isolated RNA, so it sequenced expressed TCRB transcripts. Each sample of naive, central memory or regulatory T cells had, on average, about 3.6 million reads. Some clones are missing from TCRdb's copy, which holds only in-frame ones; the method was immunoSEQ multiplex PCR. The sample carries about 41,000 clones, around 63% recorded once. The sample was Tregs from blood. The chain recombines TRBV19 with TRBJ1-2; 11 bases fit TRBD1. The receptor was isolated from a man aged 25 to 40 with type 1 diabetes. Some clones in this sample may be carry-over from other donors' samples. CDR3 coding DNA: TGTGCCAGTAAAGGACAGGGGGCTATCTATGGCTACACCTTC. Amino acids: CASKGQGAIYGYTF.